This entry lists 20 T cell receptor beta chains sequenced from one sample in a study of cytomegalovirus exposure and HLA in healthy donors. Use of 60 Vbeta and 13 Jbeta primers characterized the PCR. The method was immunoSEQ multiplex PCR; TCRdb's version includes in-frame clones alone and lacks a portion of them. The sample contains some 190,000 clones, about 77% of which appear only once. The sequenced sample consisted of PBMCs. These receptors all come from a woman in her 30s in good health and CMV-seropositive.

This chain links TRBV11-3 with TRBJ1-6, with D perhaps TRBD1 (5 bases). This CDR3 is built from 16 residues. Germline V CDR1 and CDR2: SGHNT, YENEEA. The V end lost 1 base, the J end lost 0 bases, and 7 bases lay between the germline ends. The CDR3 coding sequence is TGTGCCAGCAGCTTAGCGCAGGGCTCCTATAATTCACCCCTCCACTTT. This translates into CASSLAQGSYNSPLHF. Full variable domain (remainder filled in from reference TRBV11-3 and TRBJ1-6): EAGVVQSPRYKIIEKKQPVAFWCNPISGHNTLYWYLQNLGQGPELLIRYENEEAVDDSQLPKDRFSAERLKGVDSTLKIQPAELGDSAVYLCASSLAQGSYNSPLHFGNGTRLTVT.

The rearrangement links TRBV11-2 to TRBJ2-2; 8 bases are shared with TRBD2. CDR1 is SGHAT, CDR2 FQNNGV, per germline. The CDR3 length is 12 residues. CDR3 nucleotides: TGTTGCGGGGGGTCAAACACCGGGGAGCTGTTTTTT. Its protein product is CCGGSNTGELFF.

The CDR3 DNA reads as TGCGCCAGCAGCATTTTGGGACACTCAAGCACAGATACGCAGTATTTT. It is translated as CASSILGHSSTDTQYF. This chain uses TRBV5-1 with TRBJ2-3, with D maybe TRBD1 (6 bases). V lost 4 bases and J 0 bases, leaving 15 bases between the germline ends. This CDR3 is built from 16 residues. Germline V CDR1 and CDR2: SGHRS, YFSETQ.

Only a few counts were recorded for this clone. The rearrangement joins TRBV7-9 to TRBJ1-1; the match to TRBD1 covers 9 bases. Germline assignment: CDR1 SEHNR and CDR2 FQNEAQ (reference sequence). V was pared by 3 bases and J by 1 base, with 3 bases of the junction left unmatched. CDR3 length: 15 amino acids. The CDR3 reads CASSFYRGRNTEAFF. In nucleotides, the CDR3 is TGTGCCAGCAGCTTCTACAGGGGGCGGAACACTGAAGCTTTCTTT.

The chain couples TRBV29-1 to TRBJ1-2, with 10 bases aligning to TRBD1. The CDR3 spans 11 residues. Germline assignment: CDR1 SQVTM and CDR2 ANQGSEA. V was pared by 7 bases and J by 4 bases, with 0 bases of the junction left unmatched. CDR3 sequence reads: CSGQGAYGYTF. The CDR3 DNA sequence: TGCAGCGGACAGGGGGCCTATGGCTACACCTTC.

The rearrangement joins TRBV19 to TRBJ1-4; D remains ambiguous. Germline CDR1 LNHDA, CDR2 SQIVND (reference sequence). The ends were cut back, 5 bases at V and 5 bases at J, with 12 bases in the middle. The CDR3 contains 14 residues. The CDR3 DNA reads as TGTGCCAGTAGTCCCCGGCGGATAAATGAAAAACTGTTTTTT. Translating it yields CASSPRRINEKLFF.

This clone has only one observation. The chain has TRBV6-6 and TRBJ2-7, with D unclear. V was clipped by 2 bases and J by 3 bases, with 11 bases between them. CDR1 and CDR2 from the germline V gene are MNHNY and SVGAGI (reference sequence). CDR3 length: 14 amino acids. CDR3 sequence reads: CASSYSSRGYEQYF. CDR3 DNA sequence: TGTGCCAGCAGTTACAGTTCCCGCGGCTACGAGCAGTACTTC.

This sequence joins TRBV9 and TRBJ2-3; possible D gene TRBD2, 7 bases. This CDR3 contains 16 residues. The V gene's germline CDR1 is SGDLS and CDR2 YYNGEE. V was trimmed by 0 bases and J by 2 bases, leaving 13 bases between them. The CDR3 spells CASSVAAGAPTDTQYF. CDR3 DNA sequence: TGTGCCAGCAGCGTAGCCGCGGGGGCCCCCACAGATACGCAGTATTTT.

V is TRBV4-1 and J is TRBJ2-1, with 10 bases that match TRBD2. CDR1 is MGHRA and CDR2 is YSYEKL in the germline V gene. Trimming at V came to 1 base and at J to 0 bases, leaving 6 bases not matched to a gene. The CDR3 totals 18 residues. The CDR3 loop reads CASSQGLAGARSYNEQFF. CDR3 nucleotides: TGCGCCAGCAGCCAAGGTCTAGCGGGGGCGCGCTCCTACAATGAGCAGTTCTTC.

The chain links TRBV4-3 to TRBJ2-3; D gene uncertain. This CDR3 region has 15 residues. The V end lost 0 bases, the J end lost 2 bases, and 9 bases lay between the germline ends. Germline V lookup: CDR1 LGHNA, CDR2 YSLEER. The CDR3 region has the DNA TGCGCCAGCAGCCAAGATGGGCAGTACACAGATACGCAGTATTTT. Its protein is CASSQDGQYTDTQYF.

The chain couples TRBV4-3 to TRBJ1-6, with TRBD1 matching over 8 bases. Looked up from germline, CDR1 is LGHNA and CDR2 is YSLEER. The CDR3 has 15 residues. Losses at the gene ends were 3 bases for V and 6 bases for J; bases not matched to a gene: 4. CDR3 sequence: CASSHQDRANSPLHF. CDR3 nucleotides: TGCGCCAGCAGCCATCAGGACAGGGCTAATTCACCCCTCCACTTT.

This chain uses TRBV18 with TRBJ2-7; 12 nucleotides agree with TRBD2. Trimming took 3 bases from V and 4 from J; bases not matched to a gene: 7. CDR1 is KGHSH, CDR2 LQKENI, per germline. This CDR3 comprises 16 residues. As DNA, the CDR3 is TGTGCCAGCTCACCTTCTAGCGGGGGGGCTGCGTACGAGCAGTACTTC. This gives the protein CASSPSSGGAAYEQYF.

J is TRBJ2-1 and V is TRBV6-5, with TRBD2 matching 9 bases. The CDR3 has 15 residues. Trimming at V came to 6 bases and at J to 4 bases, leaving 7 bases not matched to a gene. In germline, CDR1 is MNHEY, CDR2 SVGAGI. CDR3 DNA sequence: TGTGCCAGCAGGGCCAGCGGGGGGTCTTACAATGAGCAGTTCTTC. It specifies CASRASGGSYNEQFF.

The chain recombines TRBV4-3 with TRBJ1-5; D gene ambiguous. V was cut by 0 bases and J by 8 bases, with 14 bases left in between. Germline values: CDR1 LGHNA, CDR2 YSLEER. CDR3 length: 15 residues. DNA for the CDR3: TGCGCCAGCAGCCAAGACGGACGAGGGAACGAGCCCCAGCATTTT. This translates into CASSQDGRGNEPQHF.

This clone was detected a few times. The chain is built from TRBV7-9 and TRBJ2-1, with TRBD2 matching 9 bases. Germline values: CDR1 SEHNR, CDR2 FQNEAQ (reference sequence). V was clipped by 4 bases and J by 2 bases; unmatched bases: 3. The CDR3 has 15 residues. CDR3 residues: CASSSSGVTYNEQFF. In DNA form, the CDR3 reads TGTGCCAGCAGCTCTAGCGGGGTTACCTACAATGAGCAGTTCTTC.

This chain uses TRBV15 with TRBJ2-7; tentative D call: TRBD2 (7 bases). CDR1 and CDR2 from the germline V gene are LNHNV and YYDKDF (reference sequence). V was clipped by 3 bases and J by 0 bases, with 12 bases between them. The CDR3 runs to 15 residues. DNA of the CDR3: TGTGCCACCAGCAGTGGGGGGGGCGTCTCCTACGAGCAGTACTTC. Its translation is CATSSGGGVSYEQYF.

This chain joins TRBV7-2 and TRBJ2-5; tentatively, D is TRBD1 (6 bases). CDR1 SGHTA and CDR2 FQGNSA come from the germline V gene. The V and J ends lost 5 bases and 3 bases respectively, with 13 bases between them. This CDR3 contains 14 residues. CDR3 in amino acids: CASSRPNREETQYF. CDR3 DNA sequence: TGTGCCAGCAGCCGCCCGAACAGGGAAGAGACCCAGTACTTC.

The chain carries TRBV4-1 and TRBJ2-1; 8 positions match TRBD2. After removal of 0 bases from V and 9 bases from J, the junction contained 13 bases not matched to a gene. Germline V gene lookup returns CDR1 MGHRA and CDR2 YSYEKL. This CDR3 spans 17 amino acids. Here the CDR3 DNA reads TGCGCCAGCAGCCAAGATTCGGGGGGGGGACCTAGGACTGAGCAGTTCTTC. As protein: CASSQDSGGGPRTEQFF.

This rearrangement joins TRBV10-1 to TRBJ2-5; D unresolved. CDR3 length: 14 residues. Trimming stripped 3 bases from V and 2 bases from J, with 10 bases between. Germline values: CDR1 WNHNN, CDR2 SYGVQD (reference sequence). The CDR3 nucleotides are TGCGCCAGCAGTGAAATGGGCAGTCAAGAGACCCAGTACTTC. It encodes CASSEMGSQETQYF.

CDR3 bases: TGCAGCGTTGAGGTGGGCAGGAACACTGAAGCTTTCTTT. Amino acids: CSVEVGRNTEAFF. The J gene is TRBJ1-1, the V gene TRBV29-1; D ambiguous. This CDR3 has 13 residues. Germline assignment: CDR1 SQVTM and CDR2 ANQGSEA. V was pared by 3 bases and J by 1 base, with 9 bases between.